The present T cell receptor beta chain was sequenced within a study of shared T cell receptors in the human thymus. The V segment lost 0 bases and the J segment 2 bases; nucleotides outside the gene matches: 6. Per the germline V gene, CDR1 is LGHNA and CDR2 is YSLEER. This CDR3 is 19 amino acids long. TCRdb's copy holds only in-frame clones and misses some; the assay was immunoSEQ multiplex PCR. Among hundreds of thousands of clones listed, roughly 94% were seen once. The chain is built from TRBV4-3 and TRBJ2-3; TRBD2 matches at 15 bases. Sequenced input: thymocytes. This clonotype was sampled from a human donor. CDR3 protein: CASSQEGGLAGGDTDTQYF. The DNA of the CDR3 is TGCGCCAGCAGCCAAGAGGGTGGACTAGCGGGAGGGGACACAGATACGCAGTATTTT.